This entry describes one TCR beta chain. Its antigen is not known. V gave up 4 bases and J gave up 3 bases, with 16 bases separating them. Germline V gene sequence: CDR1 SNHLY, CDR2 FYNNEI. There are 16 residues in the CDR3. With 60 Vbeta and 13 Jbeta primers, the PCR was carried out. Sequencing used immunoSEQ multiplex PCR; TCRdb keeps in-frame clones, though not all of them. The sample shows 200,000 to 250,000 clones, around 80% of them seen only once. The record originates from a study of cytomegalovirus exposure and HLA in healthy donors. Findings and limits, study-wide: A later analysis linked a missense DCLRE1C variant to TCR beta V- and J-gene trimming.

The chain employs TRBV2 and TRBJ2-1; perhaps TRBD1 as D (5 bases). The clonotype comes from a woman between 35 and 50 years old in good health and CMV-seronegative. Source material: PBMCs. CDR3 region: CASSVSKTDYYNEQFF. For the CDR3, the DNA is TGTGCCAGCAGTGTTAGCAAGACAGATTACTACAATGAGCAGTTCTTC.